Listed below are T cell receptor beta chains from one sample, sequenced in a study of cytomegalovirus exposure and HLA in healthy donors. Method: immunoSEQ multiplex PCR; TCRdb's copy keeps in-frame clones and lacks some. The table includes fewer than 120,000 clones, 70% to 85% detected once. Sequencing input: PBMCs. The receptors derive from a man aged 25 to 40 in good health and CMV-seropositive. Both conserved end residues are part of each CDR3. D genes are given only for firm matches. The size entry is marked missing in some rows and otherwise reads once, few, many or a size class.

cdr3_nt cdr3_aa v_call d_call j_call clone_size
TGTGCCAGCAGCTTAGGGGGAGGCCTCTACGAGCAGTACTTC CASSLGGGLYEQYF TRBV11-2 . TRBJ2-7 .
TGTGCTAGCAGCTTATTTAGCGGGGGATACCAAGAGACCCAGTACTTC CASSLFSGGYQETQYF TRBV7-7 TRBD2 TRBJ2-5 .
TGTGCCAGCAGCGGGGGGACAGCTGGAAACACCATATATTTT CASSGGTAGNTIYF TRBV7-9 TRBD1 TRBJ1-3 .
TGCAGCGTCGCCGACGACAAAAACGGGGATGGCTACACCTTC CSVADDKNGDGYTF TRBV29-1 . TRBJ1-2 .
TGTGCCAGCAGTGAAGGGTTAGCGGGGAACACCGGGGAGCTGTTTTTT CASSEGLAGNTGELFF TRBV2 TRBD2 TRBJ2-2 .
TGCGCCAGCAGGCCCCAGGGGGGACGATTGCTTCATTTT CASRPQGGRLLHF TRBV23-1 TRBD1 TRBJ1-5 .
TGTGCCAGCAGCCATCTGGACAGGTACACTGAAGCTTTCTTT CASSHLDRYTEAFF TRBV14 TRBD1 TRBJ1-1 few
TGTGCCAGCAGCGTGGTGGACGAGGTGGGGGCTTCTGGAAACACCATATATTTT CASSVVDEVGASGNTIYF TRBV9 . TRBJ1-3 .
TGTGCCAGCAGCGTGGACAGCATTAATGAAAAACTGTTTTTT CASSVDSINEKLFF TRBV9 . TRBJ1-4 .
TGTGCCACGGGACAGCTTAATTCACCCCTCCACTTT CATGQLNSPLHF TRBV6-6 TRBD1 TRBJ1-6 many
TGTGCCAGCAGCTTAGGACTAGAAATCACAGATACGCAGTATTTT CASSLGLEITDTQYF TRBV11-1 . TRBJ2-3 .
TGTGCCAGCAGCTCGGACATAAACAATCAGCCCCAGCATTTT CASSSDINNQPQHF TRBV4-2 . TRBJ1-5 few
TGTGCCAGCAACGAAAAGACACTAGCGCGCTTAGATACGCAGTATTTT CASNEKTLARLDTQYF TRBV13 TRBD2 TRBJ2-3 .
TGTGCCAGCAGTACGACTGGGACAGTCTACAATGAGCAGTTCTTC CASSTTGTVYNEQFF TRBV6-1 TRBD1 TRBJ2-1 .
TGTGCCAGCAGCTGGCACACAGGGACAGTGGTAATCAATGAGCAGTTCTTC CASSWHTGTVVINEQFF TRBV7-2 TRBD1 TRBJ2-1 .
TGTGCCAGCAGTCCTTGGACAGGGACGGGGGAGCAGTACTTC CASSPWTGTGEQYF TRBV27 TRBD1 TRBJ2-7 .
TGTGCCAGCAGCCTGAACGGCGGGGGGGCCTACGAGCAGTACTTC CASSLNGGGAYEQYF TRBV7-2 TRBD2 TRBJ2-7 once
TGTGCCAGCAGCGTAGGGGACAGAGCCTACGAGCAGTACTTC CASSVGDRAYEQYF TRBV9 TRBD1 TRBJ2-7 once
TGTGCCAGTAGCACCCCGAGGGACTCGGGCTACGAGCAGTACTTC CASSTPRDSGYEQYF TRBV19 . TRBJ2-7 .
TGTGCCAGCAGCCAAGCCCGACAGGGCCCTATCTATGGCTACACCTTC CASSQARQGPIYGYTF TRBV4-2 TRBD1 TRBJ1-2 .
TGTGCCAGCAGAGCCTGGCGGGGGGGCGGGTCAGATACGCAGTATTTT CASRAWRGGGSDTQYF TRBV2 TRBD2 TRBJ2-3 once
TGTGCCAGCAGCGTGAGTGCGGGGGAGAACACCGGGGAGCTGTTTTTT CASSVSAGENTGELFF TRBV9 TRBD2 TRBJ2-2 few
TGTGCCAGCAGCGAGGGACAGGCGGGTACTGAAGCTTTCTTT CASSEGQAGTEAFF TRBV11-2 TRBD1 TRBJ1-1 .
TGCGCCAGCAGCCAAGAAATAACAGGGAGGGGAGGCTACACCTTC CASSQEITGRGGYTF TRBV4-3 . TRBJ1-2 .
TGTGCCAGCAGCCCAGGAATGAACACTGAAGCTTTCTTT CASSPGMNTEAFF TRBV7-6 . TRBJ1-1 .
TGTGCCAGCAGCTCTCTCCGGGACAGGGTTTATGAGCAGTTCTTC CASSSLRDRVYEQFF TRBV11-2 TRBD1 TRBJ2-1 .
TGTGCCAGCAGTGAGACTAGCGGGGACATACAAGAGACCCAGTACTTC CASSETSGDIQETQYF TRBV2 TRBD2 TRBJ2-5 once
TGTGCCAGCAGCGCCCGTGGCGGCTATAACTATGGCTACACCTTC CASSARGGYNYGYTF TRBV9 . TRBJ1-2 few
TGTGCCAGCAGCTACTCACAGGGAAAAGGCTACACCTTC CASSYSQGKGYTF TRBV5-6 . TRBJ1-2 .
TGTGCCAGCAAAGAATGGCCAGACAATAATGAAAAACTGTTTTTT CASKEWPDNNEKLFF TRBV6-5 . TRBJ1-4 .
TGTGCCAGTAGTATCCCCGGTGCGGGACAGGGTGGTGGCTACACCTTC CASSIPGAGQGGGYTF TRBV19 TRBD1 TRBJ1-2 once
TGTGCCAGTAGTATCGGGGGAGCGAGCGGGGGGGAGAAGACCCAGTACTTC CASSIGGASGGEKTQYF TRBV19 TRBD2 TRBJ2-5 .
TGTGCCAGCAGCTTAAGTTTGGGACACAAAAAGAAAGCTTTCTTT CASSLSLGHKKKAFF TRBV7-8 . TRBJ1-1 .